This T cell receptor beta chain emerged from a study of T cells in Graves' hyperthyroidism and ophthalmopathy. The CDR3 spans 15 residues. J gave up 5 bases and V 2 bases, and 8 bases lay outside the gene matches. Germline loops: CDR1 MNHNS, CDR2 SASEGT. What was amplified from RNA transcripts were TCR beta CDR3 regions. First-round RT-PCR targeting the TCR CDR3 was performed with the HTBI primer set. TCRdb ran MiXCR on the multiplex PCR reads and lists one entry per CDR3 protein. The sample lists 300,000 to 350,000 distinct CDR3 sequences; approximately 17% were seen once. This clonotype was detected many times.

The J gene is TRBJ1-2, the V gene TRBV6-1; 7 bases align to TRBD1. The material sequenced was blood. The clonotype comes from a man between 25 and 39 years old with Graves' hyperthyroidism. CDR3 in DNA: TGTGCCAGCAGTGAAATTCCCAGGGGGACGTATGGCTACACCTTC. Translating it yields CASSEIPRGTYGYTF.